Listed below are T cell receptor beta chains from one sample, sequenced in a study of blood T cell repertoires in COVID-19. Using immunoSEQ multiplex PCR, the repertoire was profiled, and TCRdb retains in-frame clones only, with some absent. The table records approximately 240,000 clones, nearly 90% of them present only once. The source material was peripheral blood. The receptors come from a woman aged 35 to 49 who had recovered from COVID-19. The CDR3 runs from the conserved cysteine through the conserved F or W. D genes are given only for firm matches. Some rows mark clone size as missing; the rest say once, few, many or name a class of expanded clone.

TRBD2	TRBJ2-1	TRBV7-8	NA	CASSSRTSGRSSYNEQFF	TGTGCCAGCAGCTCTCGGACTAGCGGGCGAAGCTCCTACAATGAGCAGTTCTTC
TRBD2	TRBJ2-1	TRBV18	many	CASSPRLAGGYNEQFF	TGTGCCAGCTCACCACGACTAGCGGGAGGGTACAATGAGCAGTTCTTC
TRBD1	TRBJ2-7	TRBV19	NA	CASSINDRGKEQYF	TGTGCCAGTAGTATAAATGACAGGGGTAAAGAGCAGTACTTC
TRBD1	TRBJ1-4	TRBV5-1	NA	CASSTGQAGMEKLFF	TGCGCCAGCAGCACGGGACAGGCGGGTATGGAAAAACTGTTTTTT
NA	TRBJ1-2	TRBV4-2	NA	CASSQGKGEGYTF	TGTGCCAGCAGCCAGGGAAAGGGGGAGGGCTACACCTTC
NA	TRBJ1-6	TRBV11-2	NA	CASSLGPIGSSYNSPLHF	TGTGCCAGCAGCTTAGGACCGATAGGGAGCTCCTATAATTCACCCCTCCACTTT
NA	TRBJ1-2	TRBV19	NA	CASSIELAYGYTF	TGTGCCAGTAGTATAGAACTAGCCTATGGCTACACCTTC
TRBD1	TRBJ1-6	TRBV4-3	NA	CASSQDGTGGSPLHF	TGCGCCAGCAGCCAAGACGGGACAGGGGGCTCACCCCTCCACTTT
TRBD2	TRBJ2-1	TRBV4-3	NA	CASSQEMGNGGTEQFF	TGCGCCAGCAGCCAAGAGATGGGCAACGGGGGGACTGAGCAGTTCTTC
TRBD2	TRBJ2-5	TRBV11-2	NA	CASSSGLQETQYF	TGTGCCAGCAGCTCGGGACTACAAGAGACCCAGTACTTC
NA	TRBJ2-7	TRBV19	NA	CASSSPGGTYEQYF	TGTGCCAGTAGTTCGCCAGGGGGGACCTACGAGCAGTACTTC
NA	TRBJ2-7	TRBV19	NA	CASSKIAGQGYEQYF	TGTGCCAGTAGTAAGATAGCGGGACAGGGTTACGAGCAGTACTTC
TRBD1	TRBJ2-7	TRBV7-6	once	CASSLAGQGAYEQYF	TGTGCCAGCAGCTTAGCGGGACAGGGGGCGTACGAGCAGTACTTC
NA	TRBJ2-7	TRBV11-2	few	CASSLDADRSYEQYF	TGTGCCAGCAGCTTAGATGCCGACAGATCCTACGAGCAGTACTTC
NA	TRBJ1-5	TRBV16	NA	CASSQASRSMQPQHF	TGTGCCAGCAGCCAGGCCTCTCGCAGTATGCAGCCCCAGCATTTT
TRBD1	TRBJ2-7	TRBV19	NA	CASSMTGRLTYEQYF	TGTGCCAGTAGTATGACAGGGAGACTAACCTACGAGCAGTACTTC
TRBD2	TRBJ2-7	TRBV4-2	NA	CASSQEGPAGEQYF	TGTGCCAGCAGCCAAGAAGGGCCAGCGGGGGAGCAGTACTTC
TRBD2	TRBJ2-5	TRBV15	NA	CATSRGTSGSETQYF	TGTGCCACCAGCAGGGGGACTAGCGGGAGCGAGACCCAGTACTTC
NA	TRBJ1-2	TRBV7-2	NA	CASSQGMGAGYTF	TGTGCCAGCAGCCAGGGTATGGGGGCAGGCTACACCTTC
TRBD2	TRBJ2-3	TRBV7-6	NA	CASSLASGGSEDTQYF	TGTGCCAGCAGCTTGGCTAGCGGGGGTAGTGAGGATACGCAGTATTTT
NA	TRBJ2-2	TRBV18	NA	CASSLIADYTGELFF	TGTGCCAGCTCGCTGATAGCGGACTACACCGGGGAGCTGTTTTTT
NA	TRBJ2-1	TRBV7-3	NA	CASSLEPSVDEQFF	TGTGCCAGCAGCCTTGAGCCCAGCGTGGATGAGCAGTTCTTC
TRBD1	TRBJ1-1	TRBV28	few	CASSLRQGPGFF	TGTGCCAGCAGTTTACGACAGGGACCGGGTTTCTTT
NA	TRBJ1-4	TRBV25-1	few	CASSEYIIRGREKLFF	TGTGCCAGCAGTGAATACATCATCAGGGGTCGAGAAAAACTGTTTTTT
TRBD2	TRBJ2-3	TRBV7-2	NA	CASRPSGVRSTDTQYF	TGTGCCAGCAGACCGAGCGGGGTGCGCAGCACAGATACGCAGTATTTT
NA	TRBJ2-1	TRBV5-8	once	CASSFKRLSSYNEQFF	TGTGCCAGCAGCTTCAAGCGGTTGAGCTCCTACAATGAGCAGTTCTTC
TRBD2	TRBJ2-1	TRBV12-3/TRBV12-4	NA	CASRTSGRDEQFF	TGTGCCAGCAGGACTAGCGGGAGAGATGAGCAGTTCTTC
NA	TRBJ1-2	TRBV2	NA	CASSEDGRGLRGYTF	TGTGCCAGCAGTGAAGACGGTAGGGGCCTTAGAGGCTACACCTTC
NA	TRBJ1-5	TRBV2	NA	CASSDQGRLQPQHF	TGTGCCAGCAGTGACCAGGGGAGATTGCAGCCCCAGCATTTT
TRBD1	TRBJ2-2	TRBV4-1	few	CASSQGQGTNTGELFF	TGCGCCAGCAGCCAGGGACAGGGGACGAACACCGGGGAGCTGTTTTTT
NA	TRBJ2-5	TRBV5-8	NA	CASSFSKTQYF	TGTGCCAGCAGCTTTTCCAAGACCCAGTACTTC
NA	TRBJ2-1	TRBV27	NA	CASSRLQGSIRNDEQFF	TGTGCCAGCAGCCGGCTTCAGGGGTCGATTAGGAACGATGAGCAGTTCTTC
TRBD2	TRBJ2-7	TRBV19	NA	CASSISGGSSYEQYF	TGTGCCAGTAGTATAAGCGGGGGGAGCTCCTACGAGCAGTACTTC
TRBD2	TRBJ2-7	TRBV6-2/TRBV6-3	NA	CASSYSQLAGESYEQYF	TGTGCCAGCAGTTACTCCCAACTAGCGGGAGAATCCTACGAGCAGTACTTC
NA	TRBJ2-7	TRBV6-5	NA	CASRMATAGGYEQYF	TGTGCCAGCAGGATGGCAACCGCCGGAGGCTACGAGCAGTACTTC
NA	TRBJ1-2	TRBV11-2	NA	CASSLESWSYGYTF	TGTGCCAGCAGCTTAGAAAGCTGGAGCTATGGCTACACCTTC
NA	TRBJ2-6	TRBV28	few	CASSSRQTPLLAGANVLTF	TGTGCCAGCAGTTCGCGTCAAACGCCCCTTTTGGCTGGGGCCAACGTCCTGACTTTC
NA	TRBJ2-7	TRBV9	NA	CASSVEGTNSYEQYF	TGTGCCAGCAGCGTAGAGGGGACAAACTCCTACGAGCAGTACTTC
NA	TRBJ2-5	TRBV29-1	NA	CSVAPGTGGTQYF	TGCAGCGTTGCTCCCGGGACCGGGGGGACCCAGTACTTC
TRBD2	TRBJ2-1	TRBV6-6	NA	CASSRLAGGQSEQFF	TGTGCCAGCAGCCGCTTAGCGGGAGGGCAGAGTGAGCAGTTCTTC
NA	TRBJ1-5	TRBV19	few	CASSREGGKPQHF	TGTGCCAGTAGTAGGGAAGGGGGAAAGCCCCAGCATTTT
TRBD2	TRBJ2-3	TRBV11-3	NA	CASSLASGGAGAADTQYF	TGTGCCAGCAGCTTAGCCAGCGGGGGGGCCGGGGCGGCAGATACGCAGTATTTT